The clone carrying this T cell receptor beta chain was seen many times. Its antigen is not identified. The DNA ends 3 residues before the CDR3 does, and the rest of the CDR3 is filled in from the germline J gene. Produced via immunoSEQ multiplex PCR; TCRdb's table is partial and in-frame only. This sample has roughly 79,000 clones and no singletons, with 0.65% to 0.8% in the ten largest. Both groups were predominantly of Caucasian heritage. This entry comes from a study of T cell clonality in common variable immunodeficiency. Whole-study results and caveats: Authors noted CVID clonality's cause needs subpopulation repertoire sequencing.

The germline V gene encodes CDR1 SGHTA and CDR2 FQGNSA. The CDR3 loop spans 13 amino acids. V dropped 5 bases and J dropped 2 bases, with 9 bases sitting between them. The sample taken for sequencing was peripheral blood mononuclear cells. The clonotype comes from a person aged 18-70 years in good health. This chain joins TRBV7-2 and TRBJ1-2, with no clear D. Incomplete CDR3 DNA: TGTGCCAGCAGCCCCCAGGAAAACTATGGC. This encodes CASSPQENYG. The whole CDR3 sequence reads CASSPQENYGYTF.